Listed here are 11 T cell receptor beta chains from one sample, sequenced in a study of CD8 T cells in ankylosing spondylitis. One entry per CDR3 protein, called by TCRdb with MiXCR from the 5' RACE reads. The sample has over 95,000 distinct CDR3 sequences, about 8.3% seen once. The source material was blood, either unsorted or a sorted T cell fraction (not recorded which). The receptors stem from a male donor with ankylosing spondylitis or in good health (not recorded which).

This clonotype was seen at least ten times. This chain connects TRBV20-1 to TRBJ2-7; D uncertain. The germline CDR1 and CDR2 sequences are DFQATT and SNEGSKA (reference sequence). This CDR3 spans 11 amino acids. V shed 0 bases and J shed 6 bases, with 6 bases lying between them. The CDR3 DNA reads TGCAGTGCTAGAGATGCCCGCGAGCAGTACTTC. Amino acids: CSARDAREQYF.

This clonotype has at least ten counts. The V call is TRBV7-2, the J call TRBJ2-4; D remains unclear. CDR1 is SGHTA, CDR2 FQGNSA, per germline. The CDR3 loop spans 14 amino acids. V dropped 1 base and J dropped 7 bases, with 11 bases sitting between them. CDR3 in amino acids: CASSLGEPGNIQYF. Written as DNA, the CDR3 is TGTGCCAGCAGCTTAGGCGAGCCCGGTAACATTCAGTACTTC.

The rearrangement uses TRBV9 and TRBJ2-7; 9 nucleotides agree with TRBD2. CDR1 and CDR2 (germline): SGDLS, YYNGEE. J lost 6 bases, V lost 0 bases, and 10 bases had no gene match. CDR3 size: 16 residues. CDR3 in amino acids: CASSVGSVAGVVEQYF. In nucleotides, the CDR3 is TGTGCCAGCAGCGTAGGGTCGGTAGCGGGAGTCGTCGAGCAGTACTTC.

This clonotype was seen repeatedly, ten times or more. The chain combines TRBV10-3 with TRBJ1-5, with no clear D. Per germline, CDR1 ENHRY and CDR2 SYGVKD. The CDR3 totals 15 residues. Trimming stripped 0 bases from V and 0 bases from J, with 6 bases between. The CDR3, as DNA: TGTGCCATCAGTGAGTCGCGGGCTAGCAATCAGCCCCAGCATTTT. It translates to CAISESRASNQPQHF.

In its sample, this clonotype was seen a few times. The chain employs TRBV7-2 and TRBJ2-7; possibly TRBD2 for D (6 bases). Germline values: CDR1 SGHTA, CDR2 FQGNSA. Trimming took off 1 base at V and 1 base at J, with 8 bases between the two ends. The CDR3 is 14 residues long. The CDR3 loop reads CASSLESGSYEQYF. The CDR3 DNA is TGTGCCAGCAGCTTAGAAAGCGGGTCCTACGAGCAGTACTTC.

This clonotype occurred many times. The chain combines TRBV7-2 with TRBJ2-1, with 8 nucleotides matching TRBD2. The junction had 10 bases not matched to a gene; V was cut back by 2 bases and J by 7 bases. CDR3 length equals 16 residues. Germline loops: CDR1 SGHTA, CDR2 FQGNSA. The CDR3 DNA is TGTGCCAGCAGCTTATCTTCCGGGGGGGCCGGGAATGAGCAGTTCTTC. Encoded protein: CASSLSSGGAGNEQFF. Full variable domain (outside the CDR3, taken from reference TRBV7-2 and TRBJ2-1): GAGVSQSPSNKVTEKGKDVELRCDPISGHTALYWYRQSLGQGLEFLIYFQGNSAPDKSGLPSDRFSAERTGGSVSTLTIQRTQQEDSAVYLCASSLSSGGAGNEQFFGPGTRLTVL.

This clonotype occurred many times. In DNA, the CDR3 is TGTGCCAGCAGCCTGGCCCACAGCCCCGACACTGAAGCTTTCTTT. This encodes CASSLAHSPDTEAFF. This chain joins TRBV4-2 and TRBJ1-1; D is unclear. CDR1 LGHNA and CDR2 YNFKEQ come from the germline V gene. This CDR3 contains 15 residues. Trimming removed 4 bases at V and 3 bases at J, with 15 bases between.

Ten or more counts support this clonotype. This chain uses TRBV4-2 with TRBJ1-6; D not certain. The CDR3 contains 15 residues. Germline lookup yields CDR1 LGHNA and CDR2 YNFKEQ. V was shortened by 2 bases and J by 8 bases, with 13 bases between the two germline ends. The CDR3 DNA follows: TGTGCCAGCAGCCAATTGTATACTCGCGATTCACCCCTCCACTTT. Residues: CASSQLYTRDSPLHF.

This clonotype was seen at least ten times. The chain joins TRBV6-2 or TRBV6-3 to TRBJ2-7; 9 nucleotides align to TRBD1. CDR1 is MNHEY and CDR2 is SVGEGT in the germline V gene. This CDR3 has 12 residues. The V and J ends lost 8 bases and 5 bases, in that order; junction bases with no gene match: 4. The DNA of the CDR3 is TGTGCCAGCCGGGACAGGGCCCACGAGCAGTACTTC. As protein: CASRDRAHEQYF.

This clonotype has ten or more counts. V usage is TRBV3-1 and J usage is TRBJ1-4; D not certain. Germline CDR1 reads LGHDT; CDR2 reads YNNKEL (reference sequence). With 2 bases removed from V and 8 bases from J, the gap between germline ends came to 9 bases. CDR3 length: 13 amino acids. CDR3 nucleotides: TGTGCCAGCAGCCAACGGTTTTTCGAAAAACTGTTTTTT. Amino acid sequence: CASSQRFFEKLFF.

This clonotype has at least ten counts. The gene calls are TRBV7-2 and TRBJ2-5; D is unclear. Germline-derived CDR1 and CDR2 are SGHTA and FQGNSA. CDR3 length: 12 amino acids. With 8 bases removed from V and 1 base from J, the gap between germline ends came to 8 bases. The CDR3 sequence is CASVPLQETQYF. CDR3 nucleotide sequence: TGTGCCAGCGTCCCCCTCCAAGAGACCCAGTACTTC. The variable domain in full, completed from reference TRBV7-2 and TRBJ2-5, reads GAGVSQSPSNKVTEKGKDVELRCDPISGHTALYWYRQSLGQGLEFLIYFQGNSAPDKSGLPSDRFSAERTGGSVSTLTIQRTQQEDSAVYLCASVPLQETQYFGPGTRLLVL.